This T cell receptor beta chain was identified during a study of T cells expressing NK-cell markers. Findings and limits, study-wide: Roughly 6 donors showed dominant NKG2C+ clonotypes comprising about 1.0-7.5% of their CD8+ T cells.

Note on this clonotype: Its antigen is still unknown.

TCRdb re-called the 5' RACE reads and gives one entry per CDR3 protein, without DNA. The repertoire table contains 150,000 or so distinct CDR3 sequences. This CDR3 is built from 17 residues. From germline, CDR1 is MDHEN and CDR2 SYDVKM. Sequenced input: blood T cells: a sorted CD56 or NKG2C T cell subset, CD4+ or CD8+ T cells, or bulk PBMC T cells (not recorded which). This TCR derives from a woman between 18 and 70 years old in good health. V and J are TRBV28 and TRBJ2-5; TCRdb names TRBD2, which stays unverified in the absence of DNA. The CDR3 loop reads CASSLWRVGADQETQYF.